The 13 T cell receptor beta chains in this list originate from one sample, sequenced in a study of spatial heterogeneity in lung cancer. TCRdb fed the 5' RACE reads into MiXCR, producing one record per CDR3 protein. The repertoire holds over 35,000 distinct CDR3 sequences, with approximately 10% as singletons. Noted time point: blood at routine non-recurrence follow-up after resection. Sequenced here: PBMCs, sampled at follow-up. The receptors were gathered from a female donor with early-stage non-small cell lung cancer.

This clonotype was detected a few times. The V gene is TRBV7-9, the J gene TRBJ1-4; TRBD1 matches at 7 bases. The germline gives CDR1 SEHNR, CDR2 FQNEAQ (reference sequence). V lost 5 bases and J lost 4; bases outside the gene matches: 4. CDR3 length: 14 residues. The CDR3 DNA reads as TGTGCCAGCAGCCCCGGACAGGTTAATGAAAAACTGTTTTTT. This gives the protein CASSPGQVNEKLFF.

This clonotype was found many times. The chain couples TRBV7-8 to TRBJ2-1; D not certain. Germline CDR1 reads SGHVS; CDR2 reads FQNEAQ. Trimming left V 5 bases short and J 8 bases short, with 10 bases between. The CDR3 is 12 residues long. CDR3 in amino acids: CASSLPWDEQFF. The CDR3 nucleotides are TGTGCCAGCAGCCTTCCCTGGGATGAGCAGTTCTTC.

This clonotype was picked up a small number of times. This sequence joins TRBV7-9 and TRBJ2-3; TRBD2 is a possible D gene (5 bases). This CDR3 has 13 residues. Germline CDR1 reads SEHNR; CDR2 reads FQNEAQ (reference sequence). Trimming removed 4 bases from V and 5 bases from J, with 10 bases in between. In DNA, the CDR3 is TGTGCCAGCAGCTCCCCGGGGATAGATACGCAGTATTTT. Amino acids: CASSSPGIDTQYF.

This clonotype was seen repeatedly, ten times or more. The J gene is TRBJ1-2, the V gene TRBV28; no clear D gene. Germline V gives CDR1 MDHEN, CDR2 SYDVKM. The V gene lost 7 bases and the J gene lost 2 bases, with 5 bases spanning the gap. CDR3 size: 11 residues. The CDR3 bases are TGTGCCAGCACTGGGAACTATGGCTACACCTTC. Residues: CASTGNYGYTF.

The sample holds many counts of this clonotype. This chain links TRBV6-2 or TRBV6-3 with TRBJ2-5; D not resolved. V was pared by 4 bases and J by 2 bases, with 14 bases between. Germline CDR1 MNHEY, CDR2 SVGEGT. The CDR3 runs to 15 residues. This chain's CDR3 is CASSSPLEYQETQYF. CDR3 coding DNA: TGTGCCAGCAGTTCGCCCCTGGAATATCAAGAGACCCAGTACTTC.

This clonotype turned up a few times. J is TRBJ2-7 and V is TRBV12-3 or TRBV12-4; D unresolved. Trimming cost V 7 bases and J 2 bases, with 9 bases left between them. CDR3 size: 12 residues. CDR3 sequence reads: CASKGRTYEQYF. The CDR3 coding sequence is TGTGCCAGCAAGGGTCGGACCTACGAGCAGTACTTC.

At least ten counts were recorded for this clonotype. The chain joins TRBV20-1 to TRBJ1-6; the D gene is possibly TRBD1 (5 bases). The CDR3 is 15 amino acids. Trimming took 0 bases from V and 7 from J, leaving 13 bases between them. Germline lookup yields CDR1 DFQATT and CDR2 SNEGSKA (reference sequence). The CDR3 sequence: CSARDSQGLNSPLHF. CDR3 nucleotides: TGCAGTGCTAGAGATTCCCAGGGTTTAAATTCACCCCTCCACTTT.

The chain couples TRBV6-2 or TRBV6-3 to TRBJ1-5; no reliable D call. Trimming stripped 3 bases from V and 3 bases from J, with 9 bases between. The CDR3 runs 14 residues. CDR1 and CDR2 from the germline V gene are MNHEY and SVGEGT. Written as DNA, the CDR3 is TGTGCCAGCAGTTATGCAGGATACAATCAGCCCCAGCATTTT. It encodes CASSYAGYNQPQHF.

This clonotype was picked up many times. The chain links TRBV10-3 to TRBJ2-7; a weak D match, TRBD2 (6 bases). With 3 bases removed from V and 5 bases from J, the gap between germline ends came to 11 bases. Germline V gene sequence: CDR1 ENHRY, CDR2 SYGVKD. The CDR3 totals 13 residues. The CDR3 sequence is CAISEGREDEQYF. CDR3 nucleotides: TGTGCCATCAGTGAAGGCAGGGAGGACGAGCAGTACTTC.

The table lists this clonotype with many counts. The chain is built from TRBV7-2 and TRBJ2-3, with no clear D. Trimming shortened V by 10 bases and J by 7 bases, and 9 bases separated the two germline ends. The CDR3 length is 10 residues. Germline CDR1 reads SGHTA; CDR2 reads FQGNSA. As DNA, the CDR3 is TGTGCCAACCCTAGGAATACGCAGTATTTT. Translation gives CANPRNTQYF.

This clonotype was detected only a few times. The V call is TRBV20-1, the J call TRBJ2-3; D remains unclear. The CDR3 is 15 amino acids. The germline V and J ends were trimmed by 1 base and 4 bases, with 15 bases remaining between them. The germline gives CDR1 DFQATT, CDR2 SNEGSKA (reference sequence). The CDR3 nucleotides are TGCAGTGCTAGAGTTGCCCCCGGGTATCCAGATACGCAGTATTTT. Its protein is CSARVAPGYPDTQYF.

This chain joins TRBV6-2 or TRBV6-3 and TRBJ2-1; no firm D call. Trimming shortened V by 5 bases and J by 8 bases, and 10 bases separated the two germline ends. This CDR3 has 12 residues. Germline V gives CDR1 MNHEY, CDR2 SVGEGT. This CDR3 reads CASSARLDEQFF. As DNA, the CDR3 is TGTGCCAGCAGTGCCCGGTTAGATGAGCAGTTCTTC.

The J gene is TRBJ2-5, the V gene TRBV9; perhaps TRBD1 as D (6 bases). CDR3 length: 16 amino acids. Germline V gene lookup returns CDR1 SGDLS and CDR2 YYNGEE. V was cut by 1 base and J by 2 bases, with 15 bases left in between. The CDR3 nucleotides are TGTGCCAGCAGCGTAACGGGCAGGGGATGGCAAGAGACCCAGTACTTC. Amino acids: CASSVTGRGWQETQYF.